The rows below give T cell receptor beta chains drawn from one sample of a study of cytomegalovirus exposure and HLA in healthy donors. Profiled with immunoSEQ multiplex PCR; TCRdb holds only in-frame clones, not every one. The repertoire includes roughly 180,000 clones, 70% to 75% of them detected once, and roughly 3% sits in the top ten. The specimen was PBMCs. The source of these receptors is a male donor in good health and CMV-seronegative. Both conserved end residues are trimmed from each CDR3. Fields, in order: J gene, CDR3 length, V gene, CDR3 protein.

TRBJ1-5,11,TRBV6-5,ASSYFQGQPQH
TRBJ1-2,10,TRBV7-9,ASSLGSYGYT
TRBJ1-1,12,TRBV6-5,ASRHTELGTEAF
TRBJ2-3,11,TRBV30,AWNPLGADTQY
TRBJ1-5,12,TRBV28,ASNREGSNQPQH
TRBJ2-1,14,TRBV6-5,ASSYSGTGPYNEQF
TRBJ2-1,11,TRBV5-1,ASSLDGYNEQF
TRBJ2-1,11,TRBV11-2,ASSGTGTNEQF
TRBJ2-7,13,TRBV6-5,ASSYSSGGPYEQY
TRBJ1-5,13,TRBV2,ASSRGTEFNQPQH
TRBJ1-2,13,TRBV6-1,ASSEAWGSNYGYT
TRBJ1-5,12,TRBV28,ASSSLQGYQPQH
TRBJ1-2,11,TRBV5-1,ASSLGTGYGYT
TRBJ1-3,14,TRBV16,ASSQYRGTSGNTIY
TRBJ2-1,12,TRBV6-6,ASSYSSSYNEQF
TRBJ1-5,13,TRBV28,ASSLAGDSNQPQH
TRBJ1-1,13,TRBV28,ASSFGPGGAEEAF
TRBJ1-5,14,TRBV27,ASSSRPPSGNQPQH
TRBJ2-7,13,TRBV6-5,ASSPYRGQVGEQY
TRBJ1-5,12,TRBV7-2,ASGGKYGNQPQH
TRBJ2-1,12,TRBV6-1,ASSLAGERDEQF
TRBJ2-7,13,TRBV6-1,ASSLDPYRTSEQY
TRBJ1-1,14,TRBV4-3,ASSHGQVRSNTEAF
TRBJ2-1,9,TRBV6-5,ASSYRNEQF
TRBJ1-5,11,TRBV12-5,ASAHALNQPQH
TRBJ2-3,15,TRBV7-3,ASSPGRRGGGRDTQY
TRBJ1-5,13,TRBV6-6,ASSWTGDSNQPQH
TRBJ2-3,13,TRBV7-2,ASSKIAGGSDTQY
TRBJ1-1,13,TRBV30,AWTPGQGAWTEAF
TRBJ1-5,14,TRBV6-6,ASSYLQGTSNQPQH
TRBJ2-1,10,TRBV10-3,AIMSPYNEQF
TRBJ1-2,12,TRBV29-1,SVEAGRGVGGYT
TRBJ1-3,13,TRBV6-1,ASSERAGPGNTIY
TRBJ1-3,13,TRBV9,ASSSGQGWVDTIY
TRBJ1-5,13,TRBV4-1,ASSSRRASNQPQH
TRBJ1-5,12,TRBV6-1,ATQNRGLNQPQH
TRBJ1-5,12,TRBV6-6,ASSPRVSNQPQH
TRBJ1-5,12,TRBV30,AWVGQISNQPQH
TRBJ2-7,12,TRBV2,ASSAGTGPYEQY
TRBJ1-5,11,TRBV11-2,ASSPRPVEPQH
TRBJ2-7,13,TRBV19,ASSIRDRGVYEQY
TRBJ2-1,14,TRBV4-1,ASSRGGAGLVDEQF
TRBJ2-3,14,TRBV30,AWKSLVAGGGDTQY
.,9,TRBV12-5,ASGASYEQY
TRBJ1-1,12,TRBV5-1,ASTYLTGGTEAF
TRBJ2-1,11,TRBV4-3,ASSQTGYNEQF
TRBJ2-3,13,TRBV5-1,ASKSSGGATDTQY
TRBJ2-3,13,TRBV5-1,ASSLAGRVTDTQY
TRBJ2-5,11,TRBV7-2,ASSPDRQETQY
TRBJ2-1,18,TRBV4-2,ASSQAGGMLLAGSYNEQF
TRBJ2-3,10,TRBV6-5,ASSSRVDTQY
TRBJ2-4,11,TRBV5-6,ASSLGRLAGEG
TRBJ1-2,12,TRBV7-8,ASSLDAGAHGYT